This record looks at one T cell receptor beta chain sequence and its context. Its antigen remains unidentified. These data originate in a study of synovial regulatory T cells in juvenile arthritis (dated by TCRdb to between 2014 and 2017). Regarding the study in general: Among the sequenced patients, a few were classified as therapy-naive, methotrexate plus infliximab was given to one, methotrexate was given to over five, and treatment information was unavailable for one. Effector T cell subsets from the study cohort were also sequenced for comparisons, but the Treg dataset by itself includes only blood Treg cells and synovial fluid Treg cells. Using matched patient samples, the researchers compared TCRbeta CDR3 repertoires across three groups: blood iaTreg cells, other blood Treg cells and synovial fluid Treg cells. Treg and Teff subsets from roughly 10 JIA patients with active disease were included in the TCR repertoire comparisons.

The library was prepared using the immunoSEQ multiplex PCR assay. TCRbeta CDR3 sequencing was performed by Adaptive Biotechnologies. On the authors' methods: To assess repertoire similarity, the researchers used the Chao-modified Jaccard index along with median clonotype overlap taken from 200 random subsamples at equal sample size. Similarity analyses used either productive nucleotide sequences or in silico-translated amino acid sequences. Hierarchical clustering with single linkage and t-SNE based on Chao-modified Jaccard distances were applied for the comparison of repertoires. Repertoire diversity was assessed with the Renyi index over a range of alpha values after the sample sizes were normalised. As stored in TCRdb, this immuneACCESS dataset retains in-frame rearrangements with V and J assigned. A fraction of the clones does not appear; measured against another copy, unresolved V genes explain less than half of the discrepancy, and the remainder lacks a known reason. D and trimming were read from the DNA, whereas the V and J calls and clone size are those reported in that table. This sample's listing comprises 9,000 to 10,000 clones. The ten largest clonotypes hold approximately 1% of the sample.

The donors for the TCR repertoire analysis were approximately 11 juvenile idiopathic arthritis patients with active disease who had not reached inactive disease, of whom 3 were polyarticular and 8 were oligoarticular. The TCR-sequenced patients had a median age of about 12 years (range about 2.3-22.9) and median disease duration of around 7 years (range 0.2-19.1). The samples for TCR repertoire analysis were obtained at two Italian centres. Peripheral blood mononuclear cells were isolated using a Histopaque-1077 density gradient and were cryopreserved in around 90% FCS with roughly 10% DMSO. The CDR3, cysteine through phenylalanine, is 15 amino acids long. Only the protein sequence is given. CDR1 and CDR2, looked up from the germline V gene, are SGHDN and FVKESK. What the work shows at the level of the full study, not this receptor alone: TCR diversity was lower in blood iaTreg cells than in other blood Treg cells, which is consistent with antigen-driven expansion. More CDR3 sequences were shared by synovial Treg cells with iaTreg cells than with other blood Treg cells, and a closer relation was confirmed by Chao-Jaccard similarity. Across patients, iaTreg TCR repertoires were largely private and overlapped partially with synovial Teff repertoires and blood CPL repertoires.

This receptor was identified in a donor younger than 30 with juvenile idiopathic arthritis. The rearrangement joined TRBV14 to TRBJ2-6. The sequencing sample was made of Treg cells from blood. Reading the label with the study, this specimen's cell subset or site is: remaining (HLA-DR-negative) circulating blood Treg cells. The CDR3 sequence is CASSVAFSGANVLTF. Supplemented by the reference TRBV14 and TRBJ2-6 proteins around the CDR3, the complete variable domain is EAGVTQFPSHSVIEKGQTVTLRCDPISGHDNLYWYRRVMGKEIKFLLHFVKESKQDESGMPNNRFLAERTGGTYSTLKVQPAELEDSGVYFCASSVAFSGANVLTFGAGSRLTVL.